Listed below are T cell receptor beta chains from one sample, sequenced in a study of CD8+ T cells in alopecia areata. Only in-frame clones appear in the TCRdb table, and some are missing; sequencing was by immunoSEQ multiplex PCR. Among 150,000 to 200,000 clones, approximately 57% were seen once, and the ten largest hold 13% to 15%. The sequenced sample was CD4+ T cells sorted from blood, obtained at week 24, from a patient treated with tofacitinib. The receptors stem from a human donor with alopecia areata. Both conserved end residues are trimmed from each CDR3.

V gene	CDR3 protein
TRBV4-1	ASSQSPGAGKQETQY
TRBV2	ASSFQETQY
TRBV30	AWSLIDRGRYEQY
TRBV5-6	ASSQTRNQPQH
TRBV7-8	ASGDTYEQY
TRBV27	ASSQRDNSPLH
TRBV29-1	SDQGARGYT
TRBV4-1	ASSQEGTRSYNEKLF
TRBV29-1	SVMGATNEKLF
TRBV6-5	ASHAGGEQY
TRBV30	AWSTGSGGNQPQH
TRBV2	ASEPLAGYYEQY
TRBV11-2	ASSFTGIYNEQF
TRBV10-3	AISSGGNQPQH
TRBV30	AWKGEGPLQF
TRBV29-1	SGSQETQY
TRBV29-1	SVEGTNYGYT
TRBV4-1	ASSLGPRGEAEAF
TRBV27	ASRSGTANTEAF
TRBV4-1	ASSQLDRNIQY
TRBV29-1	SVASRTVGTQY
TRBV5-1	ASSETGTGSYNSGYT
TRBV4-2	ASSQVNRAGANVLT
TRBV4-1	ASSQEYTRENYGYT
TRBV29-1	SVDWGRETQY
TRBV30	AWSVTLVGVTEAF
TRBV29-1	SVRTSYEQY
TRBV9	ASSVAASGLREQY
TRBV29-1	SVALPMNTEAF
TRBV29-1	SVEYQGYGYT
TRBV29-1	SVEGIAGPYEQY
TRBV5-6	ASSWDYRGGELF
TRBV29-1	SVVEGSYEQY
TRBV6-5	ASSYRTSGDTQY
TRBV28	ASSFGGNYGYT
TRBV18	ASSPRQGTNQPQH
TRBV11-2	ASSFGFGETQY
TRBV5-1	ASGGGPTYNEQF
TRBV10-3	AISESETQY
TRBV5-6	ASSGSSTQY
TRBV29-1	STTGLYYNEQF
TRBV5-1	ASSLEAGVDTEAF
TRBV7-6	ASRPREESSYEQY
TRBV9	ASSVSYRKETQY